The sequence of this T cell receptor (beta chain) was determined in a study of CD8+ T cells in alopecia areata. This CDR3 is 18 amino acids long. Trimming removed 1 base from V and 2 bases from J; junction bases left unmatched: 14. Both CD4+ and CD8+ T cells were separated by sorting PBMCs. In its sample, this clone was seen a few times. As yet, its antigen is unknown. RNA, once extracted, was reverse transcribed into cDNA for use as the sequencing template. Repertoires were generated with immunoSEQ multiplex PCR, while TCRdb's copy carries only in-frame clones and drops some. The sample holds some 120,000 clones; 40% to 55% are singletons and the top ten take over 9.5%. Broader study findings: Mice gave a clearer picture of TCR sharing than patients did, possibly for HLA-related reasons.

The clonotype originates from a human donor with alopecia areata. The sequencing input was NKG2D-low CD8+ T cells sorted from blood. V gene TRBV23-1 combines with J gene TRBJ2-7; 7 bases align to TRBD1. TRBV23-1 is known as an ORF, though its function is uncertain. The CDR3 spells CASSQFDRDGTLTYEQYF. CDR3 nucleotide sequence: TGCGCCAGCAGTCAATTCGACAGGGATGGAACCCTTACCTACGAGCAGTACTTC.